This T cell receptor beta chain stems from a study of CD8 T cells in ankylosing spondylitis. Broader study findings: Researchers reportedly found disease-linked clones significantly enriched in matched ankylosing spondylitis synovial fluid.

The V end lost 4 bases, the J end lost 2 bases, and 12 bases lay between the germline ends. Per germline, CDR1 SGHKS and CDR2 YYEKEE (reference sequence). CDR3 length equals 14 residues. A note on this clonotype: Its antigen is not known.

Quantitative 5'-RACE was performed with molecular barcodes, and it yielded the TCR beta libraries. TCRdb recomputed calls from the 5' RACE reads with MiXCR, one row per CDR3 protein. The data hold hundreds of thousands of distinct CDR3 sequences, with around 18% observed a single time. The chain combines TRBV5-5 with TRBJ1-1; D is uncertain. What was sequenced was blood, either unsorted or a sorted T cell fraction (not recorded which). The source of this sequence is a male donor with ankylosing spondylitis or in good health (not recorded which). CDR3 in DNA: TGTGCCAGCAGCGCGCTTCGGGGTAACACTGAAGCTTTCTTT. Its protein product is CASSALRGNTEAFF.